A selection of T cell receptor beta chains follows, all from one sample in a study of identical twins. TCRdb recomputed calls from the 5' RACE reads with MiXCR, one row per CDR3 protein. Among approximately 240,000 distinct CDR3 sequences listed, around an eighth were seen once. Sequenced material: memory (CD45RO+) T cells sorted from blood. Every receptor here comes from a woman younger than 30 in good health. Each CDR3 is given with its conserved first and last residue. The order of the fields is D gene, CDR3 length, clone size, V gene, J gene, CDR3 DNA, CDR3 protein. A D gene is named only where the DNA matches it firmly. Not every row has a clone size; where given, it reads once, few, many or a size class.

D: TRBD1
length: 15
size: few
V: TRBV12-3/TRBV12-4
J: TRBJ1-5
DNA: TGTGCCAGCAGGGGACAGGGAGAGAGCAATCAGCCCCAGCATTTT
CDR3: CASRGQGESNQPQHF

D: NA
length: 14
size: NA
V: TRBV5-1
J: TRBJ2-1
DNA: TGCGCCAGCAGCTTTATGTGGGGGAATGATGAGCAGTTCTTC
CDR3: CASSFMWGNDEQFF

D: TRBD2
length: 16
size: NA
V: TRBV7-3
J: TRBJ2-2
DNA: TGTGCCAGCAGCTTGTCAGCGGGGGGGCGCGGCGGGGAGCTGTTTTTT
CDR3: CASSLSAGGRGGELFF

D: NA
length: 15
size: few
V: TRBV11-3
J: TRBJ2-1
DNA: TGTGCCAGCAGCTCTACCTGGACGGACGGGAATGAGCAGTTCTTC
CDR3: CASSSTWTDGNEQFF

D: NA
length: 16
size: NA
V: TRBV20-1
J: TRBJ2-7
DNA: TGCAGTGCTAGAGCCCTTCTCGGGACATCGGGCTACGAGCAGTACTTC
CDR3: CSARALLGTSGYEQYF

D: TRBD2
length: 12
size: many
V: TRBV20-1
J: TRBJ2-1
DNA: TGCAGTTCTATTAGCGGGTGGAATGAGCAGTTCTTC
CDR3: CSSISGWNEQFF

D: TRBD2
length: 15
size: many
V: TRBV24-1
J: TRBJ2-1
DNA: TGTGCCACCAGCCCAGGAGGGACTAGCTTGGGTGAGCAGTTCTTC
CDR3: CATSPGGTSLGEQFF

D: NA
length: 16
size: NA
V: TRBV30
J: TRBJ2-1
DNA: TGTGCCTGGAGTTCTCAGGGGGGTCTCTCCTACAATGAGCAGTTCTTC
CDR3: CAWSSQGGLSYNEQFF

D: NA
length: 12
size: many
V: TRBV12-3/TRBV12-4
J: TRBJ1-5
DNA: TGTGCCAGCCGGAACGGCAATCAGCCCCAGCATTTT
CDR3: CASRNGNQPQHF

D: NA
length: 15
size: NA
V: TRBV7-6
J: TRBJ2-7
DNA: TGTGCCAGCAGCTTAGCGGGGGCAGGGGATTACGAGCAGTACTTC
CDR3: CASSLAGAGDYEQYF

D: NA
length: 17
size: NA
V: TRBV20-1
J: TRBJ2-3
DNA: TGCAGTGCTAGAGAAACGACAGCGAGCCCTAGCACAGATACGCAGTATTTT
CDR3: CSARETTASPSTDTQYF

D: NA
length: 13
size: NA
V: TRBV6-6
J: TRBJ2-6
DNA: TGTGCCAGCCGGGACCCCGGGGCCAACGTCCTGACTTTC
CDR3: CASRDPGANVLTF

D: TRBD1
length: 14
size: NA
V: TRBV10-3
J: TRBJ2-3
DNA: TGTGCCATCACGGGACAGGGGAAGTTGGATACGCAGTATTTT
CDR3: CAITGQGKLDTQYF

D: NA
length: 15
size: NA
V: TRBV12-3/TRBV12-4
J: TRBJ1-1
DNA: TGTGCCAGCAGTAGGGGGACACCCCTGAACACTGAAGCTTTCTTT
CDR3: CASSRGTPLNTEAFF

D: NA
length: 14
size: NA
V: TRBV7-7
J: TRBJ2-5
DNA: TGTGCCAGCAGCTTCGGGGGATCTCAAGAGACCCAGTACTTC
CDR3: CASSFGGSQETQYF

D: TRBD2
length: 14
size: NA
V: TRBV9
J: TRBJ2-5
DNA: TGTGCCAGCAGCGTGGCGGGGGGATGGGAGACCCAGTACTTC
CDR3: CASSVAGGWETQYF

D: NA
length: 15
size: many
V: TRBV7-2
J: TRBJ1-6
DNA: TGTGCCAGCAGCTCTTACAGATCCTATAATTCACCCCTCCACTTT
CDR3: CASSSYRSYNSPLHF

D: NA
length: 14
size: NA
V: TRBV12-3/TRBV12-4
J: TRBJ1-2
DNA: TGTGCCAGCAGTTTAAGAAACTCCCACTATGGCTACACCTTC
CDR3: CASSLRNSHYGYTF

D: NA
length: 13
size: many
V: TRBV2
J: TRBJ2-4
DNA: TGTGCCAGCAGTGACTTGGGCGAAAACATTCAGTACTTC
CDR3: CASSDLGENIQYF

D: NA
length: 16
size: NA
V: TRBV3-1
J: TRBJ2-5
DNA: TGTGCCAGCAGCCAAGACGTGAGCAAAGCCCGGGAGACCCAGTACTTC
CDR3: CASSQDVSKARETQYF

D: TRBD2
length: 13
size: NA
V: TRBV2
J: TRBJ2-5
DNA: TGTGCCAGCGGAGGACTAGCGCCTGAGACCCAGTACTTC
CDR3: CASGGLAPETQYF

D: NA
length: 12
size: NA
V: TRBV20-1
J: TRBJ2-5
DNA: TGCAGTGTCGGACTGAGCCAAGAGACCCAGTACTTC
CDR3: CSVGLSQETQYF

D: NA
length: 15
size: NA
V: TRBV5-1
J: TRBJ2-6
DNA: TGCGCCAGCTCCCCAGAGGGCTCTGGGGCCAACGTCCTGACTTTC
CDR3: CASSPEGSGANVLTF

D: TRBD1
length: 13
size: NA
V: TRBV5-6
J: TRBJ2-1
DNA: TGTGCCAGCAGCTCCAGGGGGCGGGTTGAGCAGTTCTTC
CDR3: CASSSRGRVEQFF

D: TRBD2
length: 16
size: few
V: TRBV9
J: TRBJ2-1
DNA: TGTGCCAGCAGCCTGACTAGCGGAACCTCCTACAATGAGCAGTTCTTC
CDR3: CASSLTSGTSYNEQFF

D: NA
length: 14
size: few
V: TRBV20-1
J: TRBJ2-1
DNA: TGCAGTGCTAGAGCCGGGACGGCCAGAAATGAGCAGTTCTTC
CDR3: CSARAGTARNEQFF

D: NA
length: 16
size: few
V: TRBV10-3
J: TRBJ2-2
DNA: TGTGCCATCAGTGAGTCAACGGTCCGGAACACCGGGGAGCTGTTTTTT
CDR3: CAISESTVRNTGELFF

D: NA
length: 13
size: NA
V: TRBV20-1
J: TRBJ1-2
DNA: TGCAGTGCTAGAGATGGGCGGGTCCATGGCTACACCTTC
CDR3: CSARDGRVHGYTF

D: NA
length: 15
size: NA
V: TRBV6-1
J: TRBJ2-1
DNA: TGTGCCAGCAGTGACTCCTATTGGGGTTACAATGAGCAGTTCTTC
CDR3: CASSDSYWGYNEQFF

D: NA
length: 11
size: many
V: TRBV7-2
J: TRBJ2-1
DNA: TGTGCCAGCAGTTATTTTAATGAGCAGTTCTTC
CDR3: CASSYFNEQFF

D: TRBD1
length: 18
size: many
V: TRBV5-1
J: TRBJ1-2
DNA: TGCGCCAGCAGCTTGCTTCCGGGACAGGGGTCAGCTAACTATGGCTACACCTTC
CDR3: CASSLLPGQGSANYGYTF

D: NA
length: 13
size: few
V: TRBV6-1
J: TRBJ2-5
DNA: TGTGCCAGCAGTGAAGTGTTAGGGGAGACCCAGTACTTC
CDR3: CASSEVLGETQYF

D: NA
length: 15
size: NA
V: TRBV7-2
J: TRBJ1-1
DNA: TGTGCCAGCAGCTCCTCGGGACATACCCTTGGAGGAGCTTTCTTT
CDR3: CASSSSGHTLGGAFF

D: NA
length: 13
size: NA
V: TRBV29-1
J: TRBJ2-1
DNA: TGCAGCGTTGCCAGGGTTGCCTACAATGAGCAGTTCTTC
CDR3: CSVARVAYNEQFF

D: TRBD2
length: 15
size: NA
V: TRBV4-3
J: TRBJ2-3
DNA: TGCGCCAGCAGCCAAGACCCAGCGGGAGATAGTGCGCAGTATTTT
CDR3: CASSQDPAGDSAQYF

D: NA
length: 14
size: many
V: TRBV7-3
J: TRBJ1-3
DNA: TGTGCCAGCAGCTTATATGGGTTTGGAAACACCATATATTTT
CDR3: CASSLYGFGNTIYF

D: NA
length: 15
size: few
V: TRBV11-3
J: TRBJ2-7
DNA: TGTGCCAGCACTCGTAGCGCGGGCAGCTACTACGAGCAGTACTTC
CDR3: CASTRSAGSYYEQYF

D: TRBD1
length: 15
size: few
V: TRBV5-5
J: TRBJ1-2
DNA: TGTGCCAGCAGCTTGTTTCGGGACAGGGCCTATGGCTACACCTTC
CDR3: CASSLFRDRAYGYTF

D: TRBD1
length: 15
size: many
V: TRBV6-1
J: TRBJ2-7
DNA: TGTGCCAGCAGTCTTCGATGGGACAGGGGCCACGAGCAGTACTTC
CDR3: CASSLRWDRGHEQYF

D: TRBD2
length: 17
size: few
V: TRBV5-1
J: TRBJ2-1
DNA: TGCGCCAGCAGCTGGTTGGGTGGTAGCGGGGGCCGGAGGGAGCAGTTCTTC
CDR3: CASSWLGGSGGRREQFF